What follows are 26 T cell receptor beta chains derived from one specimen sequenced in a study of vaccination effects on CD4 cells after COVID-19. Antigen-specific CD4+ T cells were first expanded with viral peptide pools by the ViraFEST assay and only then sequenced. Once cultured for more than nine days, the cells underwent separation to obtain CD4+ T cells. Vaccination of participants consisted of two doses of either the BNT162b2 or mRNA-1273 vaccine. Clones were sequenced by immunoSEQ multiplex PCR, and TCRdb holds only the in-frame ones, with some missing. The top ten hold 1.5% to 2% of the sample, which has roughly 63,000 clones, roughly 80% seen once. Antigens for these TCRs are unknown. The material was CD4+ T cells from PBMCs cultured with HCoV-OC43 spike peptides, obtained after COVID-19 vaccination. As to subset: HCoV-OC43 spike overlapping peptide pool stimulation. Receptors originate from a human donor who received a COVID-19 vaccine.

This clone was seen once. This chain joins TRBV11-3 and TRBJ2-1; TRBD2 aligns across 8 bases. The CDR3 sequence is 14 residues long. Losses at the gene ends were 5 bases for V and 4 bases for J; bases not matched to a gene: 4. Germline V CDR1 and CDR2: SGHNT, YENEEA. The chain's CDR3 is CASSPGGAYNEQFF. CDR3 bases: TGTGCCAGCAGCCCGGGGGGGGCGTACAATGAGCAGTTCTTC.

The chain is built from TRBV24-1 and TRBJ1-2; 7 positions match TRBD1. Trimming took 0 bases from V and 7 from J; bases not matched to a gene: 1. In germline, CDR1 is KGHDR, CDR2 SFDVKD. CDR3 length: 13 amino acids. The CDR3 region has the DNA TGTGCCACCAGTGATTTGAGGGACAGTGGCTACACCTTC. Amino acids: CATSDLRDSGYTF.

The chain couples TRBV7-2 to TRBJ2-3; TRBD2 might be the D (7 bases). CDR1 and CDR2 from the germline V gene are SGHTA and FQGNSA. The V gene lost 2 bases and the J gene lost 6 bases, with 15 bases spanning the gap. CDR3 length equals 15 residues. The CDR3 spells CASSLLRGRVDTQYF. Written as DNA, the CDR3 is TGTGCCAGCAGCTTACTGCGGGGGCGGGTCGATACGCAGTATTTT.

The V call is TRBV18, the J call TRBJ1-2; D is unclear. Germline lookup yields CDR1 KGHSH and CDR2 LQKENI. The ends were cut back, 3 bases at V and 8 bases at J, with 10 bases in the middle. CDR3 length: 12 amino acids. Written as DNA, the CDR3 is TGTGCCAGCTCACCCACTAAAGGGGGCTACACCTTC. It yields the protein CASSPTKGGYTF.

This chain uses TRBV5-1 with TRBJ1-3; D call uncertain. The CDR3 is made up of 17 amino acids. Trimming cost V 4 bases and J 1 base, with 18 bases left between them. Germline V gene data show CDR1 as SGHRS and CDR2 as YFSETQ. CDR3 amino acids: CASSRNPDVESGNTIYF. In DNA, the CDR3 is TGCGCCAGCAGCCGTAATCCGGACGTCGAGTCTGGAAACACCATATATTTT. The complete variable domain, with remaining parts taken from reference TRBV5-1 and TRBJ1-3, reads KAGVTQTPRYLIKTRGQQVTLSCSPISGHRSVSWYQQTPGQGLQFLFEYFSETQRNKGNFPGRFSGRQFSNSRSEMNVSTLELGDSALYLCASSRNPDVESGNTIYFGEGSWLTVV.

The genes are TRBV6-1 and TRBJ2-4; D remains ambiguous. V lost 2 bases to trimming and J lost 7 bases, with 3 bases between them. The germline CDR1 and CDR2 sequences are MNHNS and SASEGT. This CDR3 spans 11 amino acids. The CDR3: CASSEWNIQYF. The CDR3 bases are TGTGCCAGCAGTGAATGGAACATTCAGTACTTC.

This chain uses TRBV7-9 with TRBJ2-3; unclear D gene. CDR3 length: 12 residues. Between the trimmed V and J ends, which lost 6 bases and 5 bases, there was a span of 9 bases. Germline V gene sequence: CDR1 SEHNR, CDR2 FQNEAQ (reference sequence). This chain's CDR3 is CASRPDLDTQYF. In DNA, the CDR3 is TGTGCCAGCAGACCAGACCTAGATACGCAGTATTTT.

This chain links TRBV7-2 with TRBJ1-3; D gene uncertain. This CDR3 spans 15 amino acids. V lost 3 bases and J 8 bases, leaving 17 bases between the germline ends. Germline V lookup: CDR1 SGHTA, CDR2 FQGNSA. Here the CDR3 DNA reads TGTGCCAGCAGCTTGAATGGGCAGCATCGAGACACCATATATTTT. Residues: CASSLNGQHRDTIYF. The full variable domain, in which reference TRBV7-2 and TRBJ1-3 provide the parts outside the CDR3, is GAGVSQSPSNKVTEKGKDVELRCDPISGHTALYWYRQSLGQGLEFLIYFQGNSAPDKSGLPSDRFSAERTGGSVSTLTIQRTQQEDSAVYLCASSLNGQHRDTIYFGEGSWLTVV.

V gene TRBV5-4 combines with J gene TRBJ2-7; TRBD2 agrees at 9 bases. Germline V CDR1 and CDR2: SGHNT, YYREEE (reference sequence). The CDR3 consists of 14 residues. The junction had 9 bases not matched to a gene; V was cut back by 7 bases and J by 4 bases. The CDR3 region is CASGSSGAKYEQYV. DNA for the CDR3: TGTGCCAGCGGATCTAGCGGGGCGAAGTACGAGCAGTACGTC.

The chain has TRBV6-6 and TRBJ2-7; D remains ambiguous. CDR1 is MNHNY and CDR2 is SVGAGI in the germline V gene (reference sequence). This CDR3 is built from 13 residues. Trimming took 10 bases from V and 0 from J, leaving 13 bases between them. CDR3 region: CATANGFSYEQYV. The CDR3 nucleotides are TGTGCCACCGCTAATGGGTTCTCCTACGAGCAGTACGTC.

This chain joins TRBV5-1 and TRBJ2-3; 9 positions match TRBD2. The germline V gene has CDR1 SGHRS and CDR2 YFSETQ. The CDR3 runs 15 residues. The trim removed 0 bases at V and 2 bases at J, leaving 1 base unmatched. In DNA, the CDR3 is TGCGCCAGCAGCTTGGGCGGGGGGGACACAGATACGCAGTATTTT. This gives the protein CASSLGGGDTDTQYF.

The chain is built from TRBV2 and TRBJ2-1; D uncertain. This CDR3 region has 13 residues. Trimming left V 7 bases short and J 7 bases short, with 14 bases between. Germline CDR1 and CDR2: SNHLY and FYNNEI. The CDR3 DNA is TGTGCCAGCACCTTCCAATTGGAGAATGAGCAGTTCTTC. It specifies CASTFQLENEQFF.

Note on this clone: This sample includes further DNA sequences coding for the same CDR3. This rearrangement joins TRBV6-5 to TRBJ2-7; 7 nucleotides agree with TRBD1. The germline CDR1 and CDR2 sequences are MNHEY and SVGAGI. The CDR3 is 13 amino acids. Unmatched junction bases numbered 3, after V lost 7 bases and J lost 0 bases. CDR3 amino acids: CASKRQGSYEQYV. The CDR3 nucleotides are TGTGCCAGCAAAAGACAGGGCTCCTACGAGCAGTACGTC.

The J gene is TRBJ1-1, the V gene TRBV12-3 or TRBV12-4; 7 nucleotides align to TRBD1. The CDR3 runs to 13 residues. With 10 bases clipped from V and 1 base from J, the junction kept 6 bases outside the gene matches. CDR3 sequence reads: CAIQTGANTEAFF. For the CDR3, the DNA is TGTGCCATTCAAACAGGGGCGAACACTGAAGCTTTCTTT.

The chain couples TRBV18 to TRBJ1-3, with no clear D. V gave up 8 bases and J gave up 0 bases, with 2 bases separating them. The CDR3 has 11 residues. The V gene's germline CDR1 is KGHSH and CDR2 LQKENI. Here the CDR3 reads CASPSGNTIYF. DNA of the CDR3: TGTGCCAGCCCCTCTGGAAACACCATATATTTT.

This clone appeared a few times. V usage is TRBV28 and J usage is TRBJ1-3; a weak D match, TRBD1 (5 bases). Germline V lookup: CDR1 MDHEN, CDR2 SYDVKM. The V gene lost 5 bases and the J gene lost 2 bases, with 7 bases spanning the gap. The CDR3 totals 13 residues. The CDR3, as DNA: TGTGCCAGCAGTACAGGAACTGGAAACACCATATATTTT. This codes for CASSTGTGNTIYF. The whole variable domain, remainder taken from reference TRBV28 and TRBJ1-3, is DVKVTQSSRYLVKRTGEKVFLECVQDMDHENMFWYRQDPGLGLRLIYFSYDVKMKEKGDIPEGYSVSREKKERFSLILESASTNQTSMYLCASSTGTGNTIYFGEGSWLTVV.

The V and J genes are TRBV24-1 and TRBJ1-5; D call uncertain. There are 14 residues in the CDR3. V gave up 7 bases and J gave up 0 bases, with 9 bases separating them. Germline V CDR1 and CDR2: KGHDR, SFDVKD. In DNA form, the CDR3 reads TGTGCCACCAGCAATAGTAATAGCAATCAGCCCCAGCATTTT. The encoded protein is CATSNSNSNQPQHF.

V and J are TRBV2 and TRBJ1-1, with D perhaps matching TRBD1 (5 bases). The CDR3 runs to 13 residues. CDR1 SNHLY and CDR2 FYNNEI come from the germline V gene. Trimming pared 4 bases from V and 4 bases from J, leaving 10 bases between. The DNA of the CDR3 is TGTGCCAGCAGTGGACAGATGCTCACTGAAGCTTTCTTT. It is translated as CASSGQMLTEAFF. The full variable domain, in which reference TRBV2 and TRBJ1-1 provide the parts outside the CDR3, is EPEVTQTPSHQVTQMGQEVILRCVPISNHLYFYWYRQILGQKVEFLVSFYNNEISEKSEIFDDQFSVERPDGSNFTLKIRSTKLEDSAMYFCASSGQMLTEAFFGQGTRLTVV.

The chain employs TRBV14 and TRBJ1-3; tentatively, D is TRBD1 (5 bases). The CDR3 length is 17 residues. Trimming shortened V by 1 base and J by 3 bases, and 16 bases separated the two germline ends. Germline V lookup: CDR1 SGHDN, CDR2 FVKESK. CDR3 nucleotides: TGTGCCAGCAGCCAAGCCTTCTCAGGGTTGGGTGGAAACACCATATATTTT. Translated, it gives CASSQAFSGLGGNTIYF.

The chain couples TRBV6-1 to TRBJ1-5; D is uncertain. V lost 2 bases and J 3 bases, leaving 11 bases between the germline ends. CDR3 length equals 15 residues. Germline loops: CDR1 MNHNS, CDR2 SASEGT. The CDR3 protein is CASSEIGPNNQPQHF. The CDR3 DNA follows: TGTGCCAGCAGTGAAATAGGGCCGAACAATCAGCCCCAGCATTTT.

The chain combines TRBV2 with TRBJ2-7; a weak D match, TRBD1 (6 bases). The length of the CDR3 is 17 residues. V gave up 4 bases and J gave up 2 bases, with 21 bases separating them. In germline, CDR1 is SNHLY, CDR2 FYNNEI. The CDR3 loop is CASSVFTGHLAPYEQYV. CDR3 coding DNA: TGTGCCAGCAGTGTATTCACGGGACACTTAGCCCCCTACGAGCAGTACGTC.

The chain recombines TRBV12-2 with TRBJ1-6; the listed D gene, TRBD1, was not tested against the DNA. TRBV12-2 corresponds to a pseudogene. This CDR3 has 16 residues. Here the CDR3 DNA reads TGTGCAAGTCGCTCGGACAGGAGAAACTATAATTCACCCCTCCACTTT. Amino acid sequence: CASRSDRRNYNSPLHF.

V and J are TRBV24-1 and TRBJ2-3, with 13 bases identical to TRBD2. V dropped 6 bases and J dropped 3; count of bases not matched to a gene: 5. Per germline, CDR1 KGHDR and CDR2 SFDVKD. This CDR3 comprises 16 residues. CDR3 amino acids: CATSPTSGGATDTQYF. As DNA, the CDR3 is TGTGCCACCAGTCCTACTAGCGGGGGGGCGACAGATACGCAGTATTTT.

The chain employs TRBV7-2 and TRBJ2-7; D gene uncertain. The CDR3 consists of 17 residues. V lost 7 bases to trimming and J lost 0 bases, with 22 bases between them. The germline gives CDR1 SGHTA, CDR2 FQGNSA. Written as DNA, the CDR3 is TGTGCCAGCACTTCCCCGATACGCGAAATCAGCTCCTACGAGCAGTACGTC. Translated: CASTSPIREISSYEQYV.

The rearrangement joins TRBV19 to TRBJ2-2, with 10 bases matching TRBD2. V dropped 7 bases and J dropped 0; count of bases not matched to a gene: 11. This CDR3 is built from 18 residues. Germline CDR1 LNHDA, CDR2 SQIVND (reference sequence). CDR3 DNA: TGTGCCAGTACCCTCGGGGGAAGCGGGGGGGCGAACACCGGGGAGCTGTTTTTT. Protein sequence: CASTLGGSGGANTGELFF.

In this sample, this clone is medium-sized. V is TRBV4-1 and J is TRBJ1-6; the D gene is possibly TRBD1 (5 bases). Germline V gene data show CDR1 as MGHRA and CDR2 as YSYEKL. The CDR3 totals 17 residues. V lost 1 base and J 0 bases, leaving 10 bases between the germline ends. The CDR3 DNA is TGCGCCAGCAGCCAAGCCAGGGCGAGCTCCTATAATTCACCCCTCCACTTT. This codes for CASSQARASSYNSPLHF.